The rows below give T cell receptor beta chains drawn from one sample of a study of cytomegalovirus exposure and HLA in healthy donors. Sequencing used immunoSEQ multiplex PCR; TCRdb keeps in-frame clones, though not all of them. The sample records 170,000 or so clones, roughly 87% being singletons. What was sequenced was PBMCs. Receptors were obtained from a man in his fifties in good health and CMV-seronegative. Both conserved end residues are part of each CDR3. The D gene is left open where the match is weak. Some rows mark clone size as missing; the rest say once, few, many or name a class of expanded clone.

16,TRBV25-1,TRBJ2-1,.,TRBD2,CASRPGLRFPYNEQFF,TGTGCCAGCAGACCGGGACTAAGATTCCCTTACAATGAGCAGTTCTTC
14,TRBV19,TRBJ2-1,.,TRBD1,CASTQDRRLDEQFF,TGTGCCAGTACCCAGGACAGGAGGTTGGATGAGCAGTTCTTC
14,TRBV11-2,TRBJ2-4,.,.,CASSLQGHGNIQYF,TGTGCCAGCAGCCTTCAGGGACACGGGAACATTCAGTACTTC
14,TRBV4-3,TRBJ2-7,.,.,CASSQDQGFSEQYF,TGCGCCAGCAGCCAAGACCAGGGATTCTCCGAGCAGTACTTC
14,TRBV6-5,TRBJ2-7,few,.,CASSYSDRSYEQYF,TGTGCCAGCAGTTACTCGGACAGATCCTACGAGCAGTACTTC
13,TRBV28,TRBJ2-2,few,.,CASSLRTAGELFF,TGTGCCAGCAGTTTACGGACAGCCGGGGAGCTGTTTTTT
16,TRBV15,TRBJ2-1,.,TRBD2,CATSRKRDPTNNEQFF,TGTGCCACCAGCAGAAAGCGGGATCCGACTAACAATGAGCAGTTCTTC
15,TRBV7-9,TRBJ1-3,.,.,CASSLGASSGNTIYF,TGTGCCAGCAGCTTAGGGGCGAGCTCTGGAAACACCATATATTTT
17,TRBV28,TRBJ2-6,.,TRBD1,CASSPRQGWRGANVLTF,TGTGCCAGCAGTCCACGACAGGGTTGGAGGGGGGCCAACGTCCTGACTTTC
16,TRBV7-9,TRBJ2-7,.,.,CSSSLALARSSYEQYF,TGTTCCAGCAGCTTAGCCCTAGCGAGAAGTTCCTACGAGCAGTACTTC
13,TRBV28,TRBJ1-2,few,.,CASRSTGNYGYTF,TGTGCCAGCAGATCAACAGGGAACTATGGCTACACCTTC
14,TRBV6-6,TRBJ2-7,.,TRBD2,CASSYGGGTYEQYF,TGTGCCAGCAGTTACGGGGGGGGAACCTACGAGCAGTACTTC
19,TRBV19,TRBJ1-3,.,TRBD1,CASSPRTGILPYSGNTIYF,TGTGCCAGTAGTCCACGGACAGGAATTCTCCCGTACTCTGGAAACACCATATATTTT
13,TRBV18,TRBJ1-1,.,.,CASSQTENTEAFF,TGTGCCAGCTCACAAACAGAGAACACTGAAGCTTTCTTT
15,TRBV6-1,TRBJ2-5,.,TRBD2,CASSESLAKQETQYF,TGTGCCAGCAGTGAATCACTAGCGAAACAAGAGACCCAGTACTTC
13,TRBV28,TRBJ1-1,.,.,CASLGGENTEAFF,TGTGCCAGCCTCGGGGGGGAGAACACTGAAGCTTTCTTT
15,TRBV19,TRBJ1-5,.,TRBD1,CASNRQGRFDQPQHF,TGTGCCAGTAATAGACAGGGGAGGTTTGATCAGCCCCAGCATTTT
15,TRBV5-1,TRBJ2-3,.,TRBD2,CASSFISGHTDTQYF,TGCGCCAGCAGCTTCATTAGCGGGCACACAGATACGCAGTATTTT
15,TRBV28,TRBJ2-3,once,TRBD2,CASRGGTSGSYTQYF,TGTGCCAGCAGGGGGGGGACTAGCGGGAGTTATACGCAGTATTTT
16,TRBV19,TRBJ2-7,.,TRBD2,CASSVPRSSGTYEQYF,TGTGCCAGTAGTGTTCCCCGTTCTAGCGGAACCTACGAGCAGTACTTC
14,TRBV9,TRBJ2-5,.,.,CASSVAGFGETQYF,TGTGCCAGCAGCGTAGCGGGGTTTGGAGAGACCCAGTACTTC
14,TRBV9,TRBJ2-2,.,.,CASSSSGNTGELFF,TGTGCCAGCAGCTCCTCCGGGAACACCGGGGAGCTGTTTTTT
20,TRBV7-3,TRBJ2-1,.,TRBD2,CASSLQTGTSGLSSYNEQFF,TGTGCCAGCAGCTTACAAACCGGGACTAGCGGGTTGAGCTCCTACAATGAGCAGTTCTTC
11,TRBV30,TRBJ1-5,.,.,CAWSQLPRGHF,TGTGCCTGGAGTCAGCTACCAAGGGGACATTTT
15,TRBV5-4,TRBJ2-7,.,TRBD1,CASSLDQGAVHEQYF,TGTGCCAGCAGCTTGGATCAGGGGGCCGTCCACGAGCAGTACTTC
14,TRBV19,TRBJ2-5,.,TRBD1,CASSIRDRVETQYF,TGTGCCAGTAGTATCCGGGACAGGGTGGAGACCCAGTACTTC
11,TRBV28,TRBJ2-7,.,.,CASSGQFEQYF,TGTGCCAGCAGCGGACAGTTCGAGCAGTACTTC
19,TRBV9,TRBJ2-3,.,.,CASSVAPLRRETSANTQYF,TGTGCCAGCAGCGTAGCCCCACTCCGTCGGGAAACCTCGGCAAATACGCAGTATTTT
14,TRBV9,TRBJ1-2,once,.,CASSVGGSNYGYTF,TGTGCCAGCAGCGTAGGAGGCTCGAACTATGGCTACACCTTC
17,TRBV7-9,TRBJ1-4,.,.,CASSSRRREPRVGKLFF,TGTGCCAGCAGCTCCAGAAGGCGGGAACCGAGGGTAGGAAAACTGTTTTTT
14,TRBV30,TRBJ2-6,.,.,CAWMQGPGANVLTF,TGTGCCTGGATGCAGGGTCCTGGGGCCAACGTCCTGACTTTC
16,TRBV7-6,TRBJ2-3,.,TRBD2,CASSPPLAGETDTQYF,TGTGCCAGCTCCCCACCACTAGCGGGAGAGACAGATACGCAGTATTTT
13,TRBV27,TRBJ2-7,.,TRBD1,CASSLTGVYEQYF,TGTGCCAGCAGTCTGACAGGGGTATACGAGCAGTACTTC
13,TRBV6-6,TRBJ2-7,few,.,CASRLGDSLEQYF,TGTGCCAGCCGCCTAGGGGACTCCCTCGAGCAGTACTTC
14,TRBV7-9,TRBJ1-2,.,TRBD1,CASSLAGQFYGYTF,TGTGCCAGCAGCTTAGCGGGACAGTTCTATGGCTACACCTTC
14,TRBV9,TRBJ1-2,.,TRBD1,CASSAGQGNYGYTF,TGTGCCAGCAGCGCGGGACAGGGAAATTATGGCTACACCTTC
16,TRBV4-3,TRBJ1-4,few,.,CASSQTVGQPLRKLFF,TGCGCCAGCAGCCAAACCGTGGGACAACCTCTGAGGAAACTGTTTTTT
13,TRBV9,TRBJ2-2,.,.,CASSVGNTGELFF,TGTGCCAGCAGCGTGGGCAACACCGGGGAGCTGTTTTTT